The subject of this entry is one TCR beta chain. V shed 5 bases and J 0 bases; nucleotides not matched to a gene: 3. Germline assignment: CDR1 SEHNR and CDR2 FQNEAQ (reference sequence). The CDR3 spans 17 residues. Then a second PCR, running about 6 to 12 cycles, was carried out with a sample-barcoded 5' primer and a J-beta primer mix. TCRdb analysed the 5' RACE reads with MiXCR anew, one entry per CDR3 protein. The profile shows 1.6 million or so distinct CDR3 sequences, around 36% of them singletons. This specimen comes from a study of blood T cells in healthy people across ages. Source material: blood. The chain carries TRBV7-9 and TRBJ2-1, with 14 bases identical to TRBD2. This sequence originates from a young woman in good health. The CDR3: CASSRLAGGSSYNEQFF. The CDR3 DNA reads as TGTGCCAGCAGCAGACTAGCGGGAGGGAGCTCCTACAATGAGCAGTTCTTC.